One and the same sample provided the 26 T cell receptor beta chains below, sequenced in a study of CD8+ T cells in alopecia areata. Reverse transcribed after extraction, RNA yielded cDNA as the sequencing template. Assay: immunoSEQ multiplex PCR; the TCRdb copy retains only in-frame clones and omits some. The table lists some 150,000 clones, just over 65% of them singletons. Sequencing was performed on CD8+ T cells sorted from blood, taken at week 0. Receptor source: a human donor with alopecia areata.

V usage is TRBV7-9 and J usage is TRBJ2-7; D not certain. The CDR3 length is 13 residues. V lost 8 bases and J 5 bases, leaving 16 bases between the germline ends. The germline V gene has CDR1 SEHNR and CDR2 FQNEAQ (reference sequence). The DNA for the CDR3 is TGTGCCAGCGGATCTGGCCCTGTGAACGAGCAGTACTTC. Encoded protein: CASGSGPVNEQYF. Combining the CDR3 with reference TRBV7-9 and TRBJ2-7 gives the whole variable domain DTGVSQNPRHKITKRGQNVTFRCDPISEHNRLYWYRQTLGQGPEFLTYFQNEAQLEKSRLLSDRFSAERPKGSFSTLEIQRTEQGDSAMYLCASGSGPVNEQYFGPGTRLTVT.

This sequence joins TRBV27 and TRBJ2-1; D gene ambiguous. Germline lookup yields CDR1 MNHEY and CDR2 SMNVEV (reference sequence). V was cut by 7 bases and J by 9 bases, with 13 bases left in between. This CDR3 region has 12 residues. CDR3 protein: CASTGRVGEQFF. The CDR3 DNA reads TGTGCCAGCACCGGTCGGGTGGGTGAGCAGTTCTTC.

This clone was seen just once. The V gene is TRBV1, the J gene TRBJ2-1; TRBD1, the table's D call, was not compared with the DNA. TRBV1 has pseudogene status. The CDR3 runs 12 residues. CDR3: CTSPLGQGEQFF. For the CDR3, the DNA is TGCACCAGCCCCCTTGGACAGGGTGAGCAGTTCTTC.

The CDR3 DNA sequence: TGCAGCGCCCGGACAGGGCAGGACAATGAGCAGTTCTTC. Translating it yields CSARTGQDNEQFF. The V and J genes are TRBV29-1 and TRBJ2-1, with TRBD1 identical over 8 bases. V dropped 7 bases and J dropped 5; count of bases not matched to a gene: 7. The germline gives CDR1 SQVTM, CDR2 ANQGSEA. The CDR3 has 13 residues.

The chain has TRBV30 and TRBJ2-1, with D unclear. Trimming left V 2 bases short and J 0 bases short, with 5 bases between. The CDR3 covers 13 residues. The germline gives CDR1 GTSNPN, CDR2 SVGIG (reference sequence). The CDR3 region has the DNA TGTGCCTGGAGTATGGGCTCCTACAATGAGCAGTTCTTC. Its translation: CAWSMGSYNEQFF.

J is TRBJ2-7 and V is TRBV27, with a weak D call TRBD1 (5 bases). Between the trimmed V and J ends, which lost 6 bases and 3 bases, there was a span of 12 bases. This CDR3 is built from 13 residues. CDR1 MNHEY and CDR2 SMNVEV come from the germline V gene (reference sequence). CDR3 protein: CASRSAGNYEQYF. CDR3 sequence (DNA): TGTGCCAGCAGGTCGGCAGGGAACTACGAGCAGTACTTC.

CDR3 loop: CATSSPYLTEAFF. The CDR3 DNA follows: TGTGCCACCAGCAGCCCCTACCTCACTGAAGCTTTCTTT. The J gene is TRBJ1-1, the V gene TRBV15; D is unresolved. The CDR3 has 13 amino acids. V gave up 3 bases and J gave up 4 bases, with 9 bases separating them. Germline CDR1 and CDR2: LNHNV and YYDKDF (reference sequence).

The table lists this clone with a count of one. J is TRBJ2-5 and V is TRBV29-1; D call uncertain. The germline gives CDR1 SQVTM, CDR2 ANQGSEA. The CDR3 is made up of 11 amino acids. V lost 7 bases, J lost 4 bases, and 10 bases lay in between. The CDR3 here is CSAFWGETQYF. In DNA, the CDR3 is TGCAGCGCCTTCTGGGGAGAGACCCAGTACTTC.

Judged by abundance, this clone is medium-sized (0.01 to 0.1%). The chain carries TRBV29-1 and TRBJ1-2; D is unresolved. Germline V gene lookup returns CDR1 SQVTM and CDR2 ANQGSEA. The CDR3 has 13 residues. V was shortened by 0 bases and J by 8 bases, with 13 bases between the two germline ends. The CDR3 sequence: CSVEDHDYSGYTF. As DNA, the CDR3 is TGCAGCGTTGAAGATCATGACTACTCCGGCTACACCTTC.

This chain links TRBV2 with TRBJ2-7; D is ambiguous. This CDR3 has 14 residues. The V gene lost 7 bases and the J gene lost 2 bases, with 15 bases spanning the gap. CDR1 is SNHLY, CDR2 FYNNEI, per germline. This CDR3 reads CASTATVGTYEQYF. The CDR3, as DNA: TGTGCCAGCACTGCGACGGTGGGGACCTACGAGCAGTACTTC. Full variable domain (remainder filled in from reference TRBV2 and TRBJ2-7): EPEVTQTPSHQVTQMGQEVILRCVPISNHLYFYWYRQILGQKVEFLVSFYNNEISEKSEIFDDQFSVERPDGSNFTLKIRSTKLEDSAMYFCASTATVGTYEQYFGPGTRLTVT.

The rearrangement links TRBV7-9 to TRBJ1-3; no clear D. There are 17 residues in the CDR3. Trimming removed 5 bases from V and 0 bases from J, with 17 bases in between. Germline V CDR1 and CDR2: SEHNR, FQNEAQ (reference sequence). The CDR3 here is CASSRARGGYSGNTIYF. CDR3 DNA: TGTGCCAGCAGCAGAGCCCGGGGAGGCTACTCTGGAAACACCATATATTTT.

The gene calls are TRBV27 and TRBJ2-1; D remains unclear. V lost 2 bases and J 0 bases, leaving 8 bases between the germline ends. Germline V lookup: CDR1 MNHEY, CDR2 SMNVEV (reference sequence). CDR3 length: 15 residues. CDR3 in amino acids: CASSLTQNSYNEQFF. CDR3 coding DNA: TGTGCCAGCAGTTTAACCCAGAACTCCTACAATGAGCAGTTCTTC.

The chain has TRBV15 and TRBJ2-7; D is possibly TRBD1 (5 bases). The CDR3 loop spans 13 amino acids. V was clipped by 0 bases and J by 5 bases, with 8 bases between them. Germline V CDR1 and CDR2: LNHNV, YYDKDF (reference sequence). The CDR3 bases are TGTGCCACCAGCAGAGACCGACAGAACGAGCAGTACTTC. As protein: CATSRDRQNEQYF.

This clone was detected only a few times. The CDR3 reads CASSQVGANTEAFF. The CDR3 DNA follows: TGCGCCAGCAGCCAAGTAGGGGCGAACACTGAAGCTTTCTTT. The V and J genes are TRBV4-1 and TRBJ1-1, with TRBD1 as a possible D gene (5 bases). Germline CDR1 and CDR2: MGHRA and YSYEKL. The CDR3 runs 14 residues. Trimming pared 1 base from V and 1 base from J, leaving 7 bases between.

The chain combines TRBV29-1 with TRBJ1-2, with unresolved D. The CDR3 runs to 13 residues. Trimming took 0 bases from V and 4 from J, leaving 9 bases between them. Looked up from germline, CDR1 is SQVTM and CDR2 is ANQGSEA. The CDR3 bases are TGCAGCGTTGAAGAGCGGACGGCCTATGGCTACACCTTC. This encodes CSVEERTAYGYTF.

This chain links TRBV28 with TRBJ2-5, with D tentatively TRBD1 (5 bases). Trimming removed 5 bases from V and 2 bases from J, with 18 bases in between. Germline lookup yields CDR1 MDHEN and CDR2 SYDVKM. This CDR3 comprises 16 residues. In nucleotides, the CDR3 is TGTGCCAGCAGTCCAGCCCGGAAGGGGCCTCAAGAGACCCAGTACTTC. Encoded protein: CASSPARKGPQETQYF.

The V gene is TRBV10-3, the J gene TRBJ1-5; D possibly corresponds to TRBD1 (6 bases). V was clipped by 4 bases and J by 7 bases, with 17 bases between them. Germline CDR1 and CDR2: ENHRY and SYGVKD. CDR3 length equals 15 residues. CDR3 protein: CAISGAGEGDQPQHF. The CDR3 bases are TGTGCCATCAGTGGGGCAGGGGAAGGGGACCAGCCCCAGCATTTT.

The rearrangement joins TRBV9 to TRBJ1-1, with 8 bases lining up with TRBD1. J lost 1 base, V lost 3 bases, and 2 bases had no gene match. This CDR3 has 14 amino acids. Germline V gene data show CDR1 as SGDLS and CDR2 as YYNGEE. DNA for the CDR3: TGTGCCAGCAGCGCCGGACAGGGGAACACTGAAGCTTTCTTT. As protein: CASSAGQGNTEAFF.

The V gene is TRBV11-2, the J gene TRBJ2-5, with 8 nucleotides matching TRBD1. V shed 2 bases and J 3 bases; nucleotides not matched to a gene: 2. CDR1 is SGHAT, CDR2 FQNNGV, per germline. This CDR3 is built from 14 residues. Written as DNA, the CDR3 is TGTGCCAGCAGCTTATGGGGACAGGAAGAGACCCAGTACTTC. Its protein product is CASSLWGQEETQYF.

This clone showed up just a few times. J is TRBJ2-1 and V is TRBV13; 8 bases map to TRBD2. The CDR3 spans 15 residues. The V and J ends lost 3 bases and 0 bases, in that order; junction bases with no gene match: 1. Germline CDR1 and CDR2: PRHDT and FYEKMQ (reference sequence). DNA of the CDR3: TGTGCCAGCAGCTTCGGGACTAGCTCCTACAATGAGCAGTTCTTC. It is translated as CASSFGTSSYNEQFF.

The genes are TRBV29-1 and TRBJ2-6; 7 nucleotides align to TRBD1. This CDR3 is 16 amino acids long. V dropped 7 bases and J dropped 1; count of bases not matched to a gene: 10. CDR1 is SQVTM, CDR2 ANQGSEA, per germline. In nucleotides, the CDR3 is TGCAGCGCTCAGTCGACAGGGAATTCTGGGGCCAACGTCCTGACTTTC. It codes for CSAQSTGNSGANVLTF.

The chain couples TRBV5-6 to TRBJ1-5; 10 bases match TRBD1. Trimming removed 2 bases from V and 2 bases from J; junction bases left unmatched: 1. The germline gives CDR1 SGHDT, CDR2 YYEEEE. CDR3 length: 15 residues. The CDR3 DNA sequence: TGTGCCAGCAGCTTTGGGACAGGGGGCAATCAGCCCCAGCATTTT. Protein sequence: CASSFGTGGNQPQHF.

The rearrangement links TRBV27 to TRBJ2-1, with D uncertain. The germline V gene encodes CDR1 MNHEY and CDR2 SMNVEV (reference sequence). The CDR3 has 14 amino acids. Trimming cost V 1 base and J 5 bases, with 9 bases left between them. This chain's CDR3 is CASSLWAGDNEQFF. The CDR3 DNA reads as TGTGCCAGCAGTTTATGGGCAGGAGACAATGAGCAGTTCTTC.

A remark on this clone: This specimen includes other DNA sequences encoding the same CDR3. The chain has TRBV9 and TRBJ2-7, with a weak D call TRBD2 (5 bases). The CDR3 spans 14 residues. Germline CDR1 and CDR2: SGDLS and YYNGEE. The V end lost 0 bases, the J end lost 4 bases, and 11 bases lay between the germline ends. This CDR3 reads CASSVGGESYEQYF. In DNA, the CDR3 is TGTGCCAGCAGCGTAGGGGGAGAGAGTTACGAGCAGTACTTC.

CDR3 residues: CAWSGQPSYWQNQPQHF. The CDR3 nucleotides read TGTGCCTGGAGTGGCCAACCGTCGTATTGGCAAAATCAGCCCCAGCATTTT. This chain joins TRBV30 and TRBJ1-5, with no clear D. CDR3 length: 17 residues. The V end was cut by 1 base, the J end by 4 bases, with 20 bases between. The germline V gene has CDR1 GTSNPN and CDR2 SVGIG (reference sequence).

The V call is TRBV6-5, the J call TRBJ1-2; TRBD1 aligns across 9 bases. The CDR3 runs to 15 residues. Per germline, CDR1 MNHEY and CDR2 SVGAGI. J lost 0 bases, V lost 5 bases, and 4 bases had no gene match. CDR3 region: CASSPQGASNYGYTF. The CDR3 DNA sequence: TGTGCCAGCAGTCCACAGGGGGCCTCTAACTATGGCTACACCTTC.